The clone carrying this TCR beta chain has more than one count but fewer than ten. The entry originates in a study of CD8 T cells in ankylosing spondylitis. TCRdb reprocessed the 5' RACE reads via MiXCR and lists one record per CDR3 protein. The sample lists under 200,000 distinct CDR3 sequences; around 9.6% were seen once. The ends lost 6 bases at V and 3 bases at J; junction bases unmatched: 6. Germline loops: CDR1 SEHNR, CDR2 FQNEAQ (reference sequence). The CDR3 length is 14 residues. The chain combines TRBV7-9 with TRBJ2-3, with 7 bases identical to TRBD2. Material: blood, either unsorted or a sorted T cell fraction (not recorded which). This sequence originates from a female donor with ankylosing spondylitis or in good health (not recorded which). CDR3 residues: CASRDYSGTDTQYF. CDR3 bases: TGTGCCAGCAGGGACTATAGCGGGACAGATACGCAGTATTTT.